This T cell receptor (beta chain) is drawn from a study of T cell repertoires in ileal Crohn's disease. Overall study context: At surgery, 30% to 40% of patients smoked, with median disease duration about eight years. Study observations and caveats: All patients with clonality above 26.8% had endoscopic recurrence.

For this clone: Its antigen remains unidentified.

TCRB immunosequencing input was roughly 490 nanograms of biopsy DNA per sample. Repertoires were generated with immunoSEQ multiplex PCR, while TCRdb's copy carries only in-frame clones and drops some. The data show thousands of clones, with about 83% seen just once and around 4.1% held by the top ten. The sequenced sample consisted of ileal tissue. This TCR came from an adult with Crohn's disease.

Written as DNA, the CDR3 is TGCGCCAGCAGCCAAGACGGGAGACAAGAACTCTATGGCTACACCTTC. This sequence encodes CASSQDGRQELYGYTF. The chain recombines TRBV4-3 with TRBJ1-2, with unresolved D. Trimming removed 0 bases at V and 4 bases at J, with 15 bases between. The CDR3 spans 16 residues. Germline values: CDR1 LGHNA, CDR2 YSLEER.